Below, 13 T cell receptor beta chains from the same sample are listed, as sequenced in a study of T cells in Graves' hyperthyroidism and ophthalmopathy. From RNA transcripts, TCR beta CDR3 regions were amplified. The primer set for the first-round RT-PCR of the TCR CDR3 was HTBI. One entry per CDR3 protein, called by TCRdb with MiXCR from the multiplex PCR reads. The sample lists approximately 420,000 distinct CDR3 sequences; around 13% were seen once. Sequencing was done on a sample of blood. The receptors shown here come from a woman aged 18-35 years with Graves' hyperthyroidism.

CDR3 amino acids: CASSPFIQRENNEQFF. CDR3 DNA: TGTGCCAGCTCACCATTTATTCAGCGGGAGAACAATGAGCAGTTCTTC. This rearrangement joins TRBV18 to TRBJ2-1; 8 nucleotides align to TRBD2. The V gene's germline CDR1 is KGHSH and CDR2 LQKENI. CDR3 length: 16 amino acids. J lost 5 bases, V lost 2 bases, and 8 bases had no gene match.

This clonotype was recorded at least ten times. J is TRBJ1-5 and V is TRBV20-1; TRBD1 matches 9 bases. Germline V gives CDR1 DFQATT, CDR2 SNEGSKA (reference sequence). The V segment lost 6 bases and the J segment 4 bases; nucleotides outside the gene matches: 10. The CDR3 runs to 15 residues. The CDR3 nucleotides read TGCAGTGCCCAAAACCGCGGACAGGGGAATCAGCCCCAGCATTTT. The encoded protein is CSAQNRGQGNQPQHF.

This clonotype was seen at least ten times. This sequence joins TRBV30 and TRBJ2-1; 7 bases line up with TRBD1. This CDR3 has 17 amino acids. CDR1 and CDR2 from the germline V gene are GTSNPN and SVGIG (reference sequence). The V gene end was trimmed by 3 bases and the J gene end by 5 bases; junction bases not matched to a gene: 16. The CDR3 DNA reads as TGTGCCTGGAGAAAACGAACAGGGGACCCTTCTCACAATGAGCAGTTCTTC. Residues: CAWRKRTGDPSHNEQFF.

This clonotype showed up many times. The J gene is TRBJ2-1, the V gene TRBV28; TRBD2 matches at 12 bases. With 4 bases clipped from V and 4 bases from J, the junction kept 11 bases outside the gene matches. The germline V gene encodes CDR1 MDHEN and CDR2 SYDVKM. This CDR3 has 18 residues. This CDR3 is CASSSHLTSGRPYNEQFF. The CDR3 coding sequence is TGTGCCAGCAGTTCGCACCTCACTAGCGGGAGGCCATACAATGAGCAGTTCTTC.

This clonotype was seen at least ten times. The gene calls are TRBV2 and TRBJ1-2, with 10 positions matching TRBD1. V lost 7 bases and J lost 4; bases outside the gene matches: 3. The CDR3 has 13 residues. Per germline, CDR1 SNHLY and CDR2 FYNNEI. CDR3 in DNA: TGTGCCAGCAAAGGGACAGGGGTCTATGGCTACACCTTC. Translated, it gives CASKGTGVYGYTF.

The V and J genes are TRBV5-8 and TRBJ2-7, with D possibly TRBD1 on 6 matching bases. The V end was cut by 4 bases, the J end by 1 base, with 21 bases between. CDR1 is SGHTS and CDR2 is YDEGEE in the germline V gene. The CDR3 extends over 17 amino acids. CDR3 nucleotide sequence: TGTGCCAGCAGCCTACCGCGGACAGTCAGGCCTTCCTACGAGCAGTACTTC. Its translation: CASSLPRTVRPSYEQYF.

This clonotype was seen ten or more times. The chain is built from TRBV6-2 or TRBV6-3 and TRBJ1-5, with no clear D. This CDR3 comprises 13 residues. Trimming shortened V by 2 bases and J by 6 bases, and 8 bases separated the two germline ends. Germline assignment: CDR1 MNHEY and CDR2 SVGEGT. The CDR3 loop reads CASSYRYLQPQHF. In DNA form, the CDR3 reads TGTGCCAGCAGTTACCGATATCTTCAGCCCCAGCATTTT.

The chain's CDR3 is CAWSGRDTGELFF. The DNA for the CDR3 is TGTGCCTGGAGTGGCCGGGACACCGGGGAGCTGTTTTTT. The chain carries TRBV30 and TRBJ2-2; D uncertain. The CDR3 runs to 13 residues. The ends were cut back, 1 base at V and 3 bases at J, with 6 bases in the middle. Germline CDR1 reads GTSNPN; CDR2 reads SVGIG (reference sequence).

This clonotype was observed a handful of times. The V gene is TRBV7-6, the J gene TRBJ2-1; TRBD1 matches 8 bases. V shed 6 bases and J 0 bases; nucleotides not matched to a gene: 7. Germline V lookup: CDR1 SGHVS, CDR2 FNYEAQ. The CDR3 extends over 16 amino acids. Here the CDR3 reads CASSKRTGNSYNEQFF. The CDR3 DNA follows: TGTGCCAGCAGTAAACGGACAGGGAACTCCTACAATGAGCAGTTCTTC.

Turning to this clonotype: Just one base apart from a much larger clone, this may be a read error. The chain has TRBV27 and TRBJ2-1, with D perhaps TRBD2 (5 bases). This CDR3 contains 12 residues. Germline loops: CDR1 MNHEY, CDR2 SMNVEV (reference sequence). The V end was cut by 4 bases, the J end by 5 bases, with 6 bases between. The CDR3 reads CASSSGNNEQFF. In DNA form, the CDR3 reads TGTGCCAGCAGTTCCGGGAACAATGAGCAGTTCTTC.

The table lists this clonotype with many counts. This chain connects TRBV11-2 to TRBJ2-1; 13 bases are shared with TRBD2. The CDR3 is 16 amino acids. CDR1 is SGHAT, CDR2 FQNNGV, per germline. With 0 bases clipped from V and 4 bases from J, the junction kept 0 bases outside the gene matches. The CDR3 DNA sequence: TGTGCCAGCAGCTTAGAACTAGCGGGAGGGTACAATGAGCAGTTCTTC. It translates to CASSLELAGGYNEQFF.

This clonotype has just a few counts. With a much larger clone just one base away, this may be a read error. The gene calls are TRBV28 and TRBJ1-5, with D tentatively TRBD1 (6 bases). Germline V gives CDR1 MDHEN, CDR2 SYDVKM. The CDR3 is made up of 17 amino acids. Trimming took off 7 bases at V and 6 bases at J, with 25 bases between the two ends. The DNA for the CDR3 is TGTGCCAGCACCCCCCAGGTCCGTCCACAGGGCGCTCAGCCCCAGCATTTT. Protein sequence: CASTPQVRPQGAQPQHF. Variable domain in full (rest from reference TRBV28 and TRBJ1-5): DVKVTQSSRYLVKRTGEKVFLECVQDMDHENMFWYRQDPGLGLRLIYFSYDVKMKEKGDIPEGYSVSREKKERFSLILESASTNQTSMYLCASTPQVRPQGAQPQHFGDGTRLSIL.

This clonotype was counted many times. The chain has TRBV28 and TRBJ2-2; possible D gene TRBD2, 6 bases. The CDR3 length is 18 residues. Germline values: CDR1 MDHEN, CDR2 SYDVKM. V was pared by 9 bases and J by 0 bases, with 23 bases between. CDR3 in amino acids: CASQKPGVADPNTGELFF. The CDR3 coding sequence is TGTGCCAGTCAAAAACCGGGGGTAGCGGATCCGAACACCGGGGAGCTGTTTTTT.